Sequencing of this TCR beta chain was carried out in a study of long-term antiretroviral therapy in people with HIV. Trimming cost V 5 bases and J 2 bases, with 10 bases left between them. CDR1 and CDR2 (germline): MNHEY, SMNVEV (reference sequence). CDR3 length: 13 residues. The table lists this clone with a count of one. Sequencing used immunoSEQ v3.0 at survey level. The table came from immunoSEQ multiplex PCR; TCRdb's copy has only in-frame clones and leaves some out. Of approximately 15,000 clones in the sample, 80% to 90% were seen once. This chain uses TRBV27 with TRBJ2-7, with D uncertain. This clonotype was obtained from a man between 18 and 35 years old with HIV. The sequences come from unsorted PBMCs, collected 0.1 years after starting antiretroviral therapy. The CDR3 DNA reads TGTGCCAGCAGTCTTCGGGCCACCTACGAGCAGTACTTC. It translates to CASSLRATYEQYF.